This is a list of T cell receptor beta chains from one sample in a study of OX40 agonist ivuxolimab in advanced cancers. Only in-frame clones appear in the TCRdb table, and some are missing; sequencing was by immunoSEQ multiplex PCR. The sample includes 20,000 to 30,000 clones, approximately 86% of them seen just once. The specimen comprised CD4+ or CD8+ T cells sorted from blood, sampled in a trial of the OX40 agonist ivuxolimab. Every receptor here comes from an adult with an advanced solid tumor such as melanoma, head and neck, liver or kidney cancer. Both conserved end residues are part of each CDR3. The D gene is left open where the match is weak. The size entry is marked missing in some rows and otherwise reads once, few, many or a size class.

V gene	J gene	clone size	D gene	CDR3 protein	CDR3 DNA
TRBV27	TRBJ2-5	-	TRBD2	CASSSLAGVLETQYF	TGTGCCAGCAGTTCCCTAGCGGGGGTCTTGGAGACCCAGTACTTC
TRBV13	TRBJ2-3	-	TRBD2	CASSERGGSTDTQYF	TGTGCCAGCAGCGAGCGGGGGGGTTCCACAGATACGCAGTATTTT
TRBV2	TRBJ2-7	-	-	CASRDLADYEQYF	TGTGCCAGCAGGGATTTGGCGGACTACGAGCAGTACTTC
TRBV18	TRBJ1-5	-	-	CASSPEDTRNQPQHF	TGTGCCAGCTCACCGGAGGACACACGCAATCAGCCCCAGCATTTT
TRBV9	TRBJ2-7	-	-	CASSVGEAGSDYEQYF	TGTGCCAGCAGCGTAGGGGAGGCGGGGTCCGACTACGAGCAGTACTTC
TRBV10-3	TRBJ1-4	-	-	CATPNFNEKLFF	TGTGCCACCCCAAACTTTAATGAAAAACTGTTTTTT
TRBV27	TRBJ1-1	-	-	CASWVRLPEAFF	TGTGCCAGCTGGGTTCGGTTACCTGAAGCTTTCTTT
TRBV19	TRBJ1-1	-	-	CASNPGPGKQAFF	TGTGCCAGTAACCCGGGTCCGGGAAAACAAGCTTTCTTT
TRBV12-5	TRBJ1-6	-	-	CASGLVGGTYNSPLHF	TGTGCTAGTGGTTTGGTAGGTGGGACCTATAATTCACCCCTCCACTTT
TRBV6-5	TRBJ1-2	-	-	CASDGPYGYTF	TGTGCCAGCGATGGACCTTATGGCTACACCTTC
TRBV12-5	TRBJ2-4	-	-	CASGLVTGPGNIQYF	TGTGCTAGTGGTTTGGTTACAGGACCCGGGAACATTCAGTACTTC
TRBV2	TRBJ1-1	-	TRBD1	CASSGGRGRDTEAFF	TGTGCCAGCAGTGGCGGCAGGGGGCGCGACACTGAAGCTTTCTTT
TRBV4-3	TRBJ2-1	-	TRBD1	CASSQEGQPYNEQFF	TGCGCCAGCAGCCAAGAGGGACAGCCCTACAATGAGCAGTTCTTC
TRBV11-2	TRBJ2-7	-	TRBD1	CASSFTSWDSVREQYF	TGTGCCAGCAGCTTCACTTCATGGGACAGCGTCCGCGAGCAGTACTTC
TRBV7-9	TRBJ1-2	few	TRBD1	CASSPYGQAGNYGYTF	TGTGCCAGCAGCCCTTATGGACAGGCCGGAAACTATGGCTACACCTTC
TRBV7-9	TRBJ2-2	-	TRBD1	CASSSPGQGRSGELFF	TGTGCCAGCAGCTCTCCGGGACAGGGGAGGTCCGGGGAGCTGTTTTTT
TRBV11-2	TRBJ1-3	medium-sized	TRBD1	CASSLKIDRGNTIYF	TGTGCCAGCAGCCTGAAGATCGACAGGGGGAACACCATATATTTT
TRBV6-1	TRBJ1-2	-	-	CATLGQAYGYTF	TGTGCCACCCTCGGCCAGGCCTATGGCTACACCTTC
TRBV25-1	TRBJ1-2	-	TRBD1	CASRTGTYGYTF	TGTGCCAGCAGGACAGGGACCTATGGCTACACCTTC
TRBV7-9	TRBJ1-1	-	-	CASSLAVPSTNTEAFF	TGTGCCAGCAGCTTAGCGGTCCCATCCACGAACACTGAAGCTTTCTTT
TRBV4-1	TRBJ2-1	-	-	CASSQGVGVVEQFF	TGCGCCAGCAGCCAAGGGGTAGGCGTTGTTGAGCAGTTCTTC
TRBV9	TRBJ1-1	-	-	CASSVVVGRVDSAFF	TGTGCCAGCAGCGTAGTGGTAGGGAGGGTAGATTCAGCTTTCTTT
TRBV9	TRBJ2-2	-	TRBD2	CASNDGTTTSGELFF	TGTGCCAGCAATGATGGGACTACTACGTCCGGGGAGCTGTTTTTT
TRBV5-6	TRBJ2-7	-	-	CASSLDHANEQYF	TGTGCCAGCAGCTTGGACCACGCGAACGAGCAGTACTTC
TRBV6-6	TRBJ2-7	-	-	CASSSLSSEQYF	TGTGCCAGCAGCTCCCTTTCTTCCGAGCAGTACTTC
TRBV29-1	TRBJ1-3	-	-	CSVVWAVGNTIYF	TGCAGCGTGGTGTGGGCTGTTGGCAACACCATATATTTT
TRBV4-3	TRBJ2-1	once	-	CASSYEGPNEQFF	TGCGCCAGCAGCTATGAGGGGCCCAATGAGCAGTTCTTC
TRBV9	TRBJ2-2	-	TRBD2	CASSGGATRELFF	TGTGCCAGTAGCGGGGGGGCTACCAGGGAGCTGTTTTTT
TRBV9	TRBJ2-3	-	TRBD2	CASGTSSFVVGTQYF	TGTGCCAGTGGGACTAGCTCGTTTGTGGTTGGTACGCAGTATTTT
TRBV13	TRBJ2-7	-	TRBD1	CASSSGTGSEQYF	TGTGCCAGCAGCTCGGGGACAGGGAGTGAGCAGTACTTC
TRBV6-1	TRBJ1-1	-	TRBD1	CASSAGGPTEAFF	TGTGCCAGCAGTGCAGGGGGGCCCACTGAAGCTTTCTTT
TRBV7-9	TRBJ2-2	-	-	CASSTLRELFF	TGTGCCAGCAGCACACTACGGGAGCTGTTTTTT
TRBV12-5	TRBJ1-1	-	-	CASGSGGWGTEAFF	TGTGCTAGTGGTTCTGGGGGTTGGGGCACTGAAGCTTTCTTT
TRBV4-2	TRBJ1-1	few	-	CASSQEGAGTEAFF	TGTGCCAGCAGCCAAGAAGGGGCAGGGACTGAAGCTTTCTTT
TRBV4-3	TRBJ1-2	-	-	CASSQDGGWTEGAGYTF	TGCGCCAGCAGCCAAGATGGGGGGTGGACGGAGGGAGCAGGCTACACCTTC
TRBV4-1	TRBJ1-1	-	TRBD1	CASSQGQGARGTEAFF	TGCGCCAGCAGCCAAGGGCAGGGGGCGAGGGGCACTGAAGCTTTCTTT
TRBV4-1	TRBJ2-3	-	-	CASSQDVRPDTQYF	TGCGCCAGCAGCCAAGATGTCCGCCCAGATACGCAGTATTTT
TRBV6-5	TRBJ2-7	-	TRBD1	CAVSVGTGSYEQYF	TGTGCCGTCAGTGTCGGGACAGGGTCCTACGAGCAGTACTTC
TRBV4-1	TRBJ1-1	-	TRBD1	CASSQEPTGGTEAFF	TGCGCCAGCAGCCAAGAACCGACAGGGGGGACTGAAGCTTTCTTT
TRBV29-1	TRBJ2-6	-	-	CSVASADSGANVLTF	TGCAGCGTTGCGAGCGCCGACTCTGGGGCCAACGTCCTGACTTTC
TRBV13	TRBJ1-3	-	-	CASSLRGSGNTIYF	TGTGCCAGCAGCTTAAGAGGGTCTGGAAACACCATATATTTT
TRBV4-3	TRBJ2-3	-	-	CASSGGGGDTQYF	TGCGCCAGCAGTGGAGGGGGTGGGGATACGCAGTATTTT
TRBV7-9	TRBJ1-5	-	-	CASSPEGTNQPQHF	TGTGCCAGCAGCCCAGAGGGCACCAATCAGCCCCAGCATTTT
TRBV6-6	TRBJ1-5	-	-	CASSWTRGGGNQPQHF	TGTGCCAGCAGTTGGACCCGGGGGGGAGGCAATCAGCCCCAGCATTTT
TRBV7-9	TRBJ1-2	once	-	CASSLGELEGWHGYTF	TGTGCCAGCAGCTTGGGTGAGCTGGAGGGGTGGCATGGCTACACCTTC
TRBV5-8	TRBJ1-1	-	-	CASSLALGVTEAFF	TGTGCCAGCAGCTTGGCCTTGGGGGTCACTGAAGCTTTCTTT
TRBV6-5	TRBJ2-2	-	-	CASSSLLSGGELFF	TGTGCCAGCAGCTCACTCCTCTCCGGCGGGGAGCTGTTTTTT
TRBV7-9	TRBJ2-2	-	-	CASSLALEDGGTGELFF	TGTGCCAGCAGCTTAGCGCTGGAGGACGGGGGTACCGGGGAGCTGTTTTTT
TRBV6-6	TRBJ2-7	-	-	CASSYSGEQYF	TGTGCCAGCAGTTACTCAGGCGAGCAGTACTTC
TRBV10-3	TRBJ2-7	-	TRBD1	CAISEVRQGTESYEQYF	TGTGCCATCAGCGAAGTAAGACAGGGGACGGAATCCTACGAGCAGTACTTC
TRBV7-8	TRBJ2-1	-	-	CASSLEGGGGYNEQFF	TGTGCCAGCAGCTTAGAGGGTGGAGGGGGCTACAATGAGCAGTTCTTC
TRBV21-1	TRBJ1-2	-	-	CASINPYGYTF	TGTGCCAGCATTAACCCCTATGGCTACACCTTC
TRBV27	TRBJ1-1	few	-	CASSSRGVTEAFF	TGTGCCAGCAGTTCCCGGGGTGTCACTGAAGCTTTCTTT
TRBV6-5	TRBJ2-7	-	TRBD1	CASSWDRGYEQYF	TGTGCCAGCAGTTGGGACAGGGGGTACGAGCAGTACTTC
TRBV28	TRBJ1-5	once	-	CASSFGLRPQHF	TGTGCCAGCAGTTTCGGGCTACGGCCCCAGCATTTT
TRBV6-5	TRBJ2-7	-	-	CASSLVGYEQYF	TGTGCCAGCAGTTTAGTGGGATACGAGCAGTACTTC